This passage covers 31 T cell receptor beta chains from one sample sequenced in a study of graft-versus-host responses after intestinal transplantation. This table comes from immunoSEQ multiplex PCR, and its TCRdb copy is limited to in-frame clones, with some not included. The sample shows approximately 88,000 clones, around 93% of them seen only once. These receptors are not linked to any known antigen. The sample in question was unstimulated CD4+ T cells sorted from spleen or lymph node cells, obtained before transplant. These receptors were taken from a human donor who was the organ donor for an intestinal transplant.

The CDR3 nucleotides are TGTGCCAGCAGTGAAAGCGGAAGGGGCACTGAAGCTTTCTTT. As protein: CASSESGRGTEAFF. This chain joins TRBV6-5 and TRBJ1-1, with a weak D call TRBD1 (5 bases). Trimming stripped 5 bases from V and 4 bases from J, with 14 bases between. CDR3 length: 14 amino acids. CDR1 is MNHEY, CDR2 SVGAGI, per germline.

The chain is built from TRBV18 and TRBJ2-3; D remains unclear. This CDR3 is built from 14 residues. V gave up 2 bases and J gave up 2 bases, with 8 bases separating them. The V gene's germline CDR1 is KGHSH and CDR2 LQKENI. The CDR3 loop is CASSPSGVTDTQYF. CDR3 sequence (DNA): TGTGCCAGCTCACCAAGTGGGGTCACAGATACGCAGTATTTT.

The chain combines TRBV5-1 with TRBJ1-4, with 7 bases that match TRBD1. CDR1 and CDR2 from the germline V gene are SGHRS and YFSETQ. The ends lost 4 bases at V and 4 bases at J; junction bases unmatched: 7. This CDR3 is built from 15 residues. The CDR3 region has the DNA TGCGCCAGCAGCGACGGACAGGAAGTTAATGAAAAACTGTTTTTT. This sequence encodes CASSDGQEVNEKLFF.

The chain has TRBV7-2 and TRBJ1-4; D unclear. This CDR3 comprises 15 residues. Germline assignment: CDR1 SGHTA and CDR2 FQGNSA. The V end lost 3 bases, the J end lost 5 bases, and 13 bases lay between the germline ends. CDR3 coding DNA: TGTGCCAGCAGCTTGGAGCTCGGAGAGAATGAAAAACTGTTTTTT. Its translation: CASSLELGENEKLFF.

This chain uses TRBV7-2 with TRBJ2-7; D is unclear. CDR1 and CDR2 (germline): SGHTA, FQGNSA. The ends were cut back, 1 base at V and 2 bases at J, with 9 bases in the middle. This CDR3 comprises 14 residues. The CDR3 DNA reads TGTGCCAGCAGCTTAGTACTAAATCCCTACGAGCAGTACTTC. Amino acid sequence: CASSLVLNPYEQYF.

This clone came up once. This chain links TRBV5-6 with TRBJ2-7; D unclear. This CDR3 spans 15 amino acids. The V end lost 4 bases, the J end lost 2 bases, and 16 bases lay between the germline ends. CDR1 and CDR2 (germline): SGHDT, YYEEEE. The CDR3 sequence is CASSTGRVQTYEQYF. CDR3 in DNA: TGTGCCAGCAGCACGGGCCGGGTTCAGACCTACGAGCAGTACTTC. Variable domain in full (rest from reference TRBV5-6 and TRBJ2-7): DAGVTQSPTHLIKTRGQQVTLRCSPKSGHDTVSWYQQALGQGPQFIFQYYEEEERQRGNFPDRFSGHQFPNYSSELNVNALLLGDSALYLCASSTGRVQTYEQYFGPGTRLTVT.

J is TRBJ2-1 and V is TRBV7-3; TRBD1 agrees at 11 bases. The junction had 14 bases not matched to a gene; V was cut back by 4 bases and J by 3 bases. The V gene's germline CDR1 is SGHTA and CDR2 FQGTGA. The CDR3 sequence is 19 residues long. In DNA, the CDR3 is TGTGCCAGCAGCTCCACCCCGGGACAGGGGGTGAGGAGCTACAATGAGCAGTTCTTC. As protein: CASSSTPGQGVRSYNEQFF. Supplemented by reference TRBV7-3 and TRBJ2-1, the full variable domain reads GAGVSQTPSNKVTEKGKYVELRCDPISGHTALYWYRQSLGQGPEFLIYFQGTGAADDSGLPNDRFFAVRPEGSVSTLKIQRTERGDSAVYLCASSSTPGQGVRSYNEQFFGPGTRLTVL.

CDR3 amino acids: CAISRTTNQPQHF. The CDR3 nucleotides read TGTGCCATCTCTAGGACCACAAATCAGCCCCAGCATTTT. J is TRBJ1-5 and V is TRBV10-3; D unresolved. Germline CDR1 and CDR2: ENHRY and SYGVKD. The CDR3 is made up of 13 amino acids. The germline V and J ends were trimmed by 8 bases and 4 bases, with 12 bases remaining between them.

This clone appeared a few times. Relative to the germline gene, one junction end is altered; a read error may explain this. The chain joins TRBV27 to TRBJ2-7, with TRBD2 identical over 9 bases. This CDR3 comprises 12 residues. Germline CDR1 is MNHEY and CDR2 is SMNVEV (reference sequence). The CDR3 DNA reads as TGTGCCAGCAGTTACCGACCGGGACTAGCCTTCTTC. Translated, it gives CASSYRPGLAFF.

The V and J genes are TRBV10-3 and TRBJ1-2; D gene ambiguous. Trimming pared 3 bases from V and 4 bases from J, leaving 9 bases between. The length of the CDR3 is 13 residues. Looked up from germline, CDR1 is ENHRY and CDR2 is SYGVKD. The DNA for the CDR3 is TGTGCCATCAGTGATCTGGGATTCTATGGCTACACCTTC. Translated, it gives CAISDLGFYGYTF.

This chain joins TRBV2 and TRBJ1-1, with D tentatively TRBD1 (6 bases). V was trimmed by 7 bases and J by 7 bases, leaving 19 bases between them. Germline assignment: CDR1 SNHLY and CDR2 FYNNEI. This CDR3 has 14 amino acids. CDR3 amino acids: CASIVDGGRGEAFF. DNA of the CDR3: TGTGCCAGCATCGTAGACGGGGGGCGGGGTGAAGCTTTCTTT.

This clone was detected a few times. The rearrangement links TRBV4-3 to TRBJ1-4, with no clear D. V gave up 0 bases and J gave up 5 bases, with 13 bases separating them. The CDR3 runs 16 residues. Germline V lookup: CDR1 LGHNA, CDR2 YSLEER. CDR3 DNA sequence: TGCGCCAGCAGCCAAGATCCGTTCACGGCAAATGAAAAACTGTTTTTT. Encoded protein: CASSQDPFTANEKLFF.

CDR3 loop: CASSLEVAPTKREQFF. For the CDR3, the DNA is TGTGCCAGCAGCTTAGAGGTAGCCCCGACGAAGCGGGAGCAGTTCTTC. The V gene is TRBV7-9, the J gene TRBJ2-1, with D possibly TRBD2 on 5 matching bases. In germline, CDR1 is SEHNR, CDR2 FQNEAQ (reference sequence). Trimming pared 1 base from V and 10 bases from J, leaving 20 bases between. This CDR3 comprises 16 residues.

The chain links TRBV7-6 to TRBJ2-6; 9 bases line up with TRBD1. V gave up 2 bases and J gave up 0 bases; unmatched junction bases: 8. CDR3 length equals 19 residues. Looked up from germline, CDR1 is SGHVS and CDR2 is FNYEAQ. DNA for the CDR3: TGTGCCAGCAGCTTAAAGACGGGACAGGGACCCTCTGGGGCCAACGTCCTGACTTTC. This sequence encodes CASSLKTGQGPSGANVLTF.

This chain uses TRBV5-5 with TRBJ2-5, with 10 nucleotides matching TRBD2. The CDR3 has 16 residues. Germline CDR1 is SGHKS and CDR2 is YYEKEE (reference sequence). With 2 bases clipped from V and 5 bases from J, the junction kept 9 bases outside the gene matches. CDR3 nucleotides: TGTGCCAGCAGCTTAGGACTAGCGGACTATAGGGAGACCCAGTACTTC. Residues: CASSLGLADYRETQYF.

This clone was seen just once. The chain carries TRBV5-1 and TRBJ1-5; no definite D call. Per the germline V gene, CDR1 is SGHRS and CDR2 is YFSETQ. The CDR3 length is 13 residues. V was shortened by 4 bases and J by 1 base, with 6 bases between the two germline ends. CDR3 sequence: CASSPSSNQPQHF. The CDR3 nucleotides are TGCGCCAGCAGCCCCTCGAGCAATCAGCCCCAGCATTTT.

The chain combines TRBV30 with TRBJ1-2, with D hard to call. V gave up 0 bases and J gave up 8 bases, with 19 bases separating them. Per germline, CDR1 GTSNPN and CDR2 SVGIG (reference sequence). CDR3 length equals 15 residues. As DNA, the CDR3 is TGTGCCTGGAGTGTCTCGGGGAGTAGGGTTGAGGGCTACACCTTC. Its translation is CAWSVSGSRVEGYTF.

V is TRBV15 and J is TRBJ2-4, with a possible D match to TRBD2 (6 bases). From germline, CDR1 is LNHNV and CDR2 YYDKDF (reference sequence). With 3 bases removed from V and 7 bases from J, the gap between germline ends came to 19 bases. The CDR3 spans 16 residues. CDR3 amino acids: CATSSPSGGSYNIQYF. DNA for the CDR3: TGTGCCACCAGCAGCCCCAGTGGAGGGTCGTATAACATTCAGTACTTC.

The chain is built from TRBV11-2 and TRBJ2-5; TRBD1 aligns across 9 bases. J lost 2 bases, V lost 2 bases, and 12 bases had no gene match. The CDR3 covers 18 residues. Germline V gene data show CDR1 as SGHAT and CDR2 as FQNNGV. This CDR3 is CASSLWEVAGTGQETQYF. The CDR3 DNA sequence: TGTGCCAGCAGCTTATGGGAGGTTGCCGGGACAGGGCAAGAGACCCAGTACTTC.

On this clone itself: Different DNA sequences within this sample yield the same CDR3. The rearrangement joins TRBV5-1 to TRBJ2-5; tentative D call: TRBD2 (7 bases). V lost 0 bases to trimming and J lost 5 bases, with 17 bases between them. The germline V gene encodes CDR1 SGHRS and CDR2 YFSETQ. The CDR3 covers 16 residues. The CDR3 reads CASSLGGGGLLETQYF. In DNA form, the CDR3 reads TGCGCCAGCAGCTTGGGGGGAGGGGGGCTGTTGGAGACCCAGTACTTC.

The V and J genes are TRBV7-9 and TRBJ2-7; the D is unclear. Germline CDR1 is SEHNR and CDR2 is FQNEAQ (reference sequence). This CDR3 is 14 amino acids long. The V end was cut by 0 bases, the J end by 4 bases, with 10 bases between. CDR3 bases: TGTGCCAGCAGCTTAGCCCTTGGGATTTACGAGCAGTACTTC. This sequence encodes CASSLALGIYEQYF.

The J gene is TRBJ2-7, the V gene TRBV11-1; D gene uncertain. CDR3 length: 13 amino acids. Germline V CDR1 and CDR2: SGHAT, FQDESV (reference sequence). Trimming took 4 bases from V and 9 from J, leaving 16 bases between them. CDR3 in amino acids: CASSSSLGLVQYF. DNA of the CDR3: TGTGCCAGCAGCTCCTCCTTGGGGTTGGTGCAGTACTTC.

The gene calls are TRBV27 and TRBJ1-2; 8 bases line up with TRBD1. The germline V gene has CDR1 MNHEY and CDR2 SMNVEV (reference sequence). With 3 bases clipped from V and 5 bases from J, the junction kept 8 bases outside the gene matches. The CDR3 totals 15 residues. CDR3 amino acids: CASSFSGQGRYGYTF. The CDR3 nucleotides read TGTGCCAGCAGTTTCAGCGGACAGGGAAGGTATGGCTACACCTTC.

The rearrangement uses TRBV5-7 and TRBJ1-2; TRBD1 aligns across 7 bases. TRBV5-7 is labeled an ORF, and its function is uncertain. J was trimmed by 7 bases and V by 4 bases; bases with no gene match: 7. The CDR3 is 13 residues long. This CDR3 is CASSRRGQSGYTF. The CDR3 DNA reads as TGTGCCAGCAGCCGCCGGGGACAGTCTGGCTACACCTTC.

The chain is built from TRBV7-2 and TRBJ2-6; D not resolved. The CDR3 is made up of 17 amino acids. Germline V gene sequence: CDR1 SGHTA, CDR2 FQGNSA. Deletions cut 4 bases from V and 0 bases from J, with 13 bases between. The DNA of the CDR3 is TGTGCCAGCAGCTCACCGGTTCTCCCCTCTGGGGCCAACGTCCTGACTTTC. Translation gives CASSSPVLPSGANVLTF.

The chain uses TRBV11-3 and TRBJ2-1; D perhaps matches TRBD2 (6 bases). Germline values: CDR1 SGHNT, CDR2 YENEEA. Deletions cut 3 bases from V and 0 bases from J, with 12 bases between. This CDR3 contains 16 residues. The CDR3 nucleotides are TGTGCCAGCAGCTTCCGGGGGACCTACTCCTACAATGAGCAGTTCTTC. Amino acid sequence: CASSFRGTYSYNEQFF.

The chain recombines TRBV5-4 with TRBJ1-1; unclear D gene. This CDR3 comprises 13 residues. The germline V gene encodes CDR1 SGHNT and CDR2 YYREEE (reference sequence). V was clipped by 3 bases and J by 5 bases, with 11 bases between them. CDR3 coding DNA: TGTGCCAGCAGCTCCGGGCTGGGGACTGAAGCTTTCTTT. Amino acid sequence: CASSSGLGTEAFF. The full variable domain, rest sourced from reference TRBV5-4 and TRBJ1-1, is ETGVTQSPTHLIKTRGQQVTLRCSSQSGHNTVSWYQQALGQGPQFIFQYYREEENGRGNFPPRFSGLQFPNYSSELNVNALELDDSALYLCASSSGLGTEAFFGQGTRLTVV.

V gene TRBV15 combines with J gene TRBJ2-4, with 10 bases lining up with TRBD1. Per germline, CDR1 LNHNV and CDR2 YYDKDF (reference sequence). This CDR3 is 16 amino acids long. Germline trimming cut 4 bases from V and 8 bases from J; bases unmatched to any gene: 11. CDR3: CATSTRTGGHMDIQYF. The CDR3 bases are TGTGCCACCAGCACCCGGACAGGGGGTCATATGGACATTCAGTACTTC.

CDR3 nucleotides: TGTGCCAGCAGACTGACAGGGAACACTGAAGCTTTCTTT. Amino acids: CASRLTGNTEAFF. The gene calls are TRBV6-1 and TRBJ1-1, with a weak D call TRBD1 (6 bases). Germline-derived CDR1 and CDR2 are MNHNS and SASEGT. Trimming removed 6 bases at V and 1 base at J, with 9 bases between. This CDR3 spans 13 amino acids.

The J gene is TRBJ2-7, the V gene TRBV6-5; a possible D gene is TRBD2 (5 bases). CDR3 length: 14 amino acids. V lost 5 bases and J lost 0, with 11 bases in between. CDR1 is MNHEY, CDR2 SVGAGI, per germline. CDR3 in amino acids: CASSGPGVSYEQYF. The DNA of the CDR3 is TGTGCCAGCAGTGGGCCCGGGGTCTCCTACGAGCAGTACTTC.

The rearrangement links TRBV30 to TRBJ1-5; D is unresolved. Germline CDR1 reads GTSNPN; CDR2 reads SVGIG (reference sequence). V was cut by 2 bases and J by 2 bases, with 4 bases left in between. CDR3 length: 12 amino acids. CDR3 in amino acids: CAWSRRNQPQHF. Here the CDR3 DNA reads TGTGCCTGGAGTAGGCGCAATCAGCCCCAGCATTTT.